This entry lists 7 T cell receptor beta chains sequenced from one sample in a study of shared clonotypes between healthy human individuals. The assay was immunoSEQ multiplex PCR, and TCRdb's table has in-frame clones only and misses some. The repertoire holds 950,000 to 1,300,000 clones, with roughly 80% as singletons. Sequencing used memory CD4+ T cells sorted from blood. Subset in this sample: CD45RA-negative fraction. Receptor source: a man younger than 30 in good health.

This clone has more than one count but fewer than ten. DNA for the CDR3: TGTGCCAGCAGCTCTGGAGGCCCAGATACGCAGTATTTT. Translation gives CASSSGGPDTQYF. This rearrangement joins TRBV5-4 to TRBJ2-3, with D maybe TRBD2 (5 bases). The V gene lost 3 bases and the J gene lost 4 bases, with 9 bases spanning the gap. CDR1 and CDR2 from the germline V gene are SGHNT and YYREEE (reference sequence). The CDR3 runs to 13 residues.

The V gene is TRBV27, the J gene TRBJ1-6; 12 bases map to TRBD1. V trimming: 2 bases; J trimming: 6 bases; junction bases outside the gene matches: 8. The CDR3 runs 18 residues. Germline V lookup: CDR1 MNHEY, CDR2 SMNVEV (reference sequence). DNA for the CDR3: TGTGCCAGCAGTTTAAATAGGGGACAGGGGGCAAGTAATTCACCCCTCCACTTT. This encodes CASSLNRGQGASNSPLHF.

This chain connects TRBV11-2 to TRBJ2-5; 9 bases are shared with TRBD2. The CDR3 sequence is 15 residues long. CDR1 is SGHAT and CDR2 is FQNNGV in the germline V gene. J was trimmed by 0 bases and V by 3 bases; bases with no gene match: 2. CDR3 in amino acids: CASSFLAGYQETQYF. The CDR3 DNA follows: TGTGCCAGCAGCTTCCTAGCGGGGTACCAAGAGACCCAGTACTTC.

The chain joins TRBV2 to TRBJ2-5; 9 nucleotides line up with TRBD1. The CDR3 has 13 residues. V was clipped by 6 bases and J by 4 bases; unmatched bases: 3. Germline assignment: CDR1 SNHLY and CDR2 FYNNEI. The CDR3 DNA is TGTGCCAGCAGAGACAGGGGGACAGAGACCCAGTACTTC. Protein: CASRDRGTETQYF.

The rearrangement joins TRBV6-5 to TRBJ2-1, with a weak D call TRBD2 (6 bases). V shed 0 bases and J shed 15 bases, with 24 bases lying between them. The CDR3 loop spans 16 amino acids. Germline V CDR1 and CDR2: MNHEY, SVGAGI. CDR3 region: CASSYSAPSDGSSPFF. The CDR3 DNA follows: TGTGCCAGCAGTTACTCGGCCCCTTCAGACGGGAGTTCCCCGTTCTTC.

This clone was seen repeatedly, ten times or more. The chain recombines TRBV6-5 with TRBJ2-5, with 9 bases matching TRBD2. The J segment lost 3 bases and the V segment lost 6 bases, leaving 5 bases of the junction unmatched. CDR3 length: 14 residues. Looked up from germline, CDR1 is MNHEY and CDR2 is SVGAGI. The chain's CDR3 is CASRLAGYKETQYF. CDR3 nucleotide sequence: TGTGCCAGCAGGCTAGCGGGGTATAAAGAGACCCAGTACTTC.

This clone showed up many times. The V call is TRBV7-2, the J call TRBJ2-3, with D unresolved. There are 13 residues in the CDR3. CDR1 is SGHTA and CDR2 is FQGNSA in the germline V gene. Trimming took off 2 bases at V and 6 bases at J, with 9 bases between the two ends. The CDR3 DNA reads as TGTGCCAGCAGCTTAAACAGATTGGATACGCAGTATTTT. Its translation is CASSLNRLDTQYF.